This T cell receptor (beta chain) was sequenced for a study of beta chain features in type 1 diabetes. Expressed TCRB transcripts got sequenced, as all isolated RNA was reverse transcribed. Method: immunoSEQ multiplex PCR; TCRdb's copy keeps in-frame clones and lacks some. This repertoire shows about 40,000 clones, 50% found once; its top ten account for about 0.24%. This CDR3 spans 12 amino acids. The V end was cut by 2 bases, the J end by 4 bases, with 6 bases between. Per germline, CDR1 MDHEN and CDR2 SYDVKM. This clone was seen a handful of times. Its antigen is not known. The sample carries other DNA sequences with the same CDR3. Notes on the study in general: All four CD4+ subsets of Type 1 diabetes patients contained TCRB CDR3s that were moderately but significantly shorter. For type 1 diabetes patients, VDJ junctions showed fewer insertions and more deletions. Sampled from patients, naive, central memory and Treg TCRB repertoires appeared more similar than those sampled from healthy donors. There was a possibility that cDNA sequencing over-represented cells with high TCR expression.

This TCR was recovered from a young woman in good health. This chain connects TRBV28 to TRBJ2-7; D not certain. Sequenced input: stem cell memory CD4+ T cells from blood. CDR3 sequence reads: CASSLRSYEQYF. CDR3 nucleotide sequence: TGTGCCAGCAGTTTAAGGAGTTACGAGCAGTACTTC. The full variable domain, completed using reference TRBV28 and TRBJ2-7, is DVKVTQSSRYLVKRTGEKVFLECVQDMDHENMFWYRQDPGLGLRLIYFSYDVKMKEKGDIPEGYSVSREKKERFSLILESASTNQTSMYLCASSLRSYEQYFGPGTRLTVT.